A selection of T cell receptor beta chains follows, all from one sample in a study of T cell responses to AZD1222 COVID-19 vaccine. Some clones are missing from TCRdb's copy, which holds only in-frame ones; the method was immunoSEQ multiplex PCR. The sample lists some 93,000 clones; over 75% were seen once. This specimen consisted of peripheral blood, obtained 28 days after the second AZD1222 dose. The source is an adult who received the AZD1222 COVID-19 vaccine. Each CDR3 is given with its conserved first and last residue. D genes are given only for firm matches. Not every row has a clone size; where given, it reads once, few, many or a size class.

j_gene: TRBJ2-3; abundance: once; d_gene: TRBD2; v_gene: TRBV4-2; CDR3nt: TGTGCCAGCAGCCAACTGACTAGCGGGAGAGATACGCAGTATTTT; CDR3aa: CASSQLTSGRDTQYF
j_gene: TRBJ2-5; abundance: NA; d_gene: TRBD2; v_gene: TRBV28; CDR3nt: TGTGCCAGCAGTTTATTTGCTAGCGGGATGGAAGAGACCCAGTACTTC; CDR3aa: CASSLFASGMEETQYF
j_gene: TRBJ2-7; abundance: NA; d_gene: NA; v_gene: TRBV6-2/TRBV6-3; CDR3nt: TGTGCCAGCAGTTACTCCCAGCGGGACATCTCCTACGAGCAGTACTTC; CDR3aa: CASSYSQRDISYEQYF
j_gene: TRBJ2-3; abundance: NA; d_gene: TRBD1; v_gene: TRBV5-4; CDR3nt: TGTGCCAGCAGCCAACAGGGGGCGGGAGATACGCAGTATTTT; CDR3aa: CASSQQGAGDTQYF
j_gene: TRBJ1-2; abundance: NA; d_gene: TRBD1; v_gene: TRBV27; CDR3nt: TGTGCCAGCAGGGAGACAGGGGGCGGGTTAGATGGCTACACCTTC; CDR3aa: CASRETGGGLDGYTF
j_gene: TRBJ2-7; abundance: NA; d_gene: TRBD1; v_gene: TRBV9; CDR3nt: TGTGCCAGCAGCCTTGGACAGGACTCCTACGAGCAGTACTTC; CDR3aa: CASSLGQDSYEQYF
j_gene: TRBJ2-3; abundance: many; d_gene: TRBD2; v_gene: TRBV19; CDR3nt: TGTGCCAGTAGAAGCGGGAATGCAGATACGCAGTATTTT; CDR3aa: CASRSGNADTQYF
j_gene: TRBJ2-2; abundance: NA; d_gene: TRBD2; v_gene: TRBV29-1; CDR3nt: TGCAGCGTCACCGAAGCTAGCGGGGCTACCAGGCCCGGGGAGCTGTTTTTT; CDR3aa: CSVTEASGATRPGELFF
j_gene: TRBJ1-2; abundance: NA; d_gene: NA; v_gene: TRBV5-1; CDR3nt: TGCGCCAGCAGCTTGGATCCTTTGGAGGGGAGAAGCTATGGCTACACCTTC; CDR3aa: CASSLDPLEGRSYGYTF
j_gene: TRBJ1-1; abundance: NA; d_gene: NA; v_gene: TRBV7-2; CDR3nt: TGTGCCAGCAGTGATACAGGGTTCGGCACTGAAGCTTTCTTT; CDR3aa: CASSDTGFGTEAFF
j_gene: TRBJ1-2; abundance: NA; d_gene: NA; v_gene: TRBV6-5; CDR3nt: TGTGCCAGCGGCCCCGCTAGGGGGGAAGGCTACACCTTC; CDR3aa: CASGPARGEGYTF
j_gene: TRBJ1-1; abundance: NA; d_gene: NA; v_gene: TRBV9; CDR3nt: TGTGCCAGCAGCGGTCCCGGTCTTGGGGCTTTCTTT; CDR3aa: CASSGPGLGAFF
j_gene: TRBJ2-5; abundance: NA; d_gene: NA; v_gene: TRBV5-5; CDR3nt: TGTGCCAGCAGCCTCCTTGGGGACCCCGCGGAGACCCAGTACTTC; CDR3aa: CASSLLGDPAETQYF
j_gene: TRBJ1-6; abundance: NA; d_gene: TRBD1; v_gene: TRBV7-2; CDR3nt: TGTGCCAGCAGCGAACAGGGGGCTAGCTCCTATAATTCACCCCTCCACTTT; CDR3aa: CASSEQGASSYNSPLHF
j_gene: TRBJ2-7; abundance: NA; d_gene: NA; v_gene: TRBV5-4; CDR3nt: TGTGCCAGCAGCTTGGTGGGGGACTGGAGCTCCTACGAGCAGTACTTC; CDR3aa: CASSLVGDWSSYEQYF
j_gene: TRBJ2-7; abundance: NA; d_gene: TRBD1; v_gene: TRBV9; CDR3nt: TGTGCCAGCAGCGCCGGGACAGTGGACGAGCAGTACTTC; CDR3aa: CASSAGTVDEQYF
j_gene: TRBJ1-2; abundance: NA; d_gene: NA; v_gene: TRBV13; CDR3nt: TGTGCCAGCAGCTACTCAACAGGCTCCCGTGGCTACACCTTC; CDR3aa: CASSYSTGSRGYTF
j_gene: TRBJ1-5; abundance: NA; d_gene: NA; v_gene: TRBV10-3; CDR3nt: TGTGCCATCCCAAGCCAGAACGCCCATCAGCCCCAGCATTTT; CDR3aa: CAIPSQNAHQPQHF
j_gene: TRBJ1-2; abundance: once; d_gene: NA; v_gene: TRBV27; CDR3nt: TGTGCCAGCAGTTTAAGGCCGGACACCCATGGCTACACCTTC; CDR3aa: CASSLRPDTHGYTF
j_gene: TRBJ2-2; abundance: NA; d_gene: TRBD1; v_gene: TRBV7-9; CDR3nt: TGTGCCAGCAGCCCTACGACAGGGCACACCGGGGAGCTGTTTTTT; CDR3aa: CASSPTTGHTGELFF
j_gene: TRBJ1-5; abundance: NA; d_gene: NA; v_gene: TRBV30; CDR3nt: TGTGCCTGGAGGAGAGGAAACCAGCCCCAGCATTTT; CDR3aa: CAWRRGNQPQHF
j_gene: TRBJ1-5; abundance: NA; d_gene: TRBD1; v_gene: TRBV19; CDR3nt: TGTGCCAGTACCCGAACCGGGACAGGGGGCAGGCAGCCCCAGCATTTT; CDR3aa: CASTRTGTGGRQPQHF
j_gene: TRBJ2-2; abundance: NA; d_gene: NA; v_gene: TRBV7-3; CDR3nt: TGTGCCAGCAGCTTAAACCCAATCGCGAACACCGGGGAGCTGTTTTTT; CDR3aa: CASSLNPIANTGELFF
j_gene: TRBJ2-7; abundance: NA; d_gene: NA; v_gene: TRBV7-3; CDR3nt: TGTGCCAGCAGTCTCTACGAGCAGTACTTC; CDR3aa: CASSLYEQYF
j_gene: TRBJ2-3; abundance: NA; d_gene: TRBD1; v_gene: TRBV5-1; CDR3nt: TGCGCCAGCAGCTGGATGGGACAGCGCACAGATACGCAGTATTTT; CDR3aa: CASSWMGQRTDTQYF
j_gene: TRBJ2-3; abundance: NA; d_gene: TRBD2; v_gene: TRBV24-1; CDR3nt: TGTGCCACCAGCCGCGGGGGGAGCACAGATACGCAGTATTTT; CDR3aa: CATSRGGSTDTQYF
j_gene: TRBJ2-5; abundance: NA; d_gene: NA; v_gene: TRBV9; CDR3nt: TGTGCCAGCAGCGTAGGATCCGGGGGGCGAGAGACCCAGTACTTC; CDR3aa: CASSVGSGGRETQYF
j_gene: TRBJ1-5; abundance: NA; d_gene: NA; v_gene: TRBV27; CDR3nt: TGTGCCAGCAGTTCCTCGTGGTTGAGCAATCAGCCCCAGCATTTT; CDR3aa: CASSSSWLSNQPQHF
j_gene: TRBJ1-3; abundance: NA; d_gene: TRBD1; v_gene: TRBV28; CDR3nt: TGTGCCACCCTCAGGGGGGCAGGAAACACCATATATTTT; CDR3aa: CATLRGAGNTIYF
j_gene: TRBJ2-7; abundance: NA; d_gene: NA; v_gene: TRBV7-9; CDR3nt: TGTGCCAGCAGCTTAGAGGCGATCTCCTACGAGCAGTACTTC; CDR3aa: CASSLEAISYEQYF
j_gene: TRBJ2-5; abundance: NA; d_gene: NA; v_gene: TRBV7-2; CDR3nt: TGTGCCAGCAGCTTATCCGGCCTGCCTTTGGAGACCCAGTACTTC; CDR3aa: CASSLSGLPLETQYF
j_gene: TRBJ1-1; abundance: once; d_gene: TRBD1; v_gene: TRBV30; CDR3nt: TGTGCCTGGGACAGGGACACTGAAGCTTTCTTT; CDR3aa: CAWDRDTEAFF
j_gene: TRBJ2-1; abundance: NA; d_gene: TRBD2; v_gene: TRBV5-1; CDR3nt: TGCGCCAGCAGCTTGGGTAGCGGGAGTGTCCACAATGAGCAGTTCTTC; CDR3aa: CASSLGSGSVHNEQFF
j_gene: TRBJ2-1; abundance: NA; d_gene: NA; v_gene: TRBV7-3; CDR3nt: TGTGCCAGCAGCCCCCAAAGGGTTTTAGCGGTCAATGAGCAGTTCTTC; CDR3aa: CASSPQRVLAVNEQFF
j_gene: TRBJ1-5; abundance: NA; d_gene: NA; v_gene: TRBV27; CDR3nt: TGTGCCAGCTCCCGGGGTCGCCTGGGTAGCAATCAGCCCCAGCATTTT; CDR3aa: CASSRGRLGSNQPQHF
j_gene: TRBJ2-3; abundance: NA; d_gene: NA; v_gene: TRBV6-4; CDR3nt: TGTGCCAGCAGTGACCCCGGAGCACATACGCAGTATTTT; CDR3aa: CASSDPGAHTQYF
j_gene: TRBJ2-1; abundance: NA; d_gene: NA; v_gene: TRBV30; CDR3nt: TGTGCCTGGAGCCCCCTAGGGGGTAGGAATGAGCAGTTCTTC; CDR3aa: CAWSPLGGRNEQFF
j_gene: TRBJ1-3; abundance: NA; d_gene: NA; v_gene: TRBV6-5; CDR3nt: TGTGCCAGCAGCGCGACAACGGGAAACACCATATATTTT; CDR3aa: CASSATTGNTIYF
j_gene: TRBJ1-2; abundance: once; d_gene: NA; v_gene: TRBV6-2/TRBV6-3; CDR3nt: TGTGCCAGCAGTTACAAACAGGGCGGCGGCTACACCTTC; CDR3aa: CASSYKQGGGYTF
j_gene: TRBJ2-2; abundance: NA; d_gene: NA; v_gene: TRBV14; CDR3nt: TGTGCCAGCAGCCAAGTTTGGGCGACCGGGGAGCTGTTTTTT; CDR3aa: CASSQVWATGELFF
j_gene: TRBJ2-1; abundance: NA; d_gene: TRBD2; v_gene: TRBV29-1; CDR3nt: TGCAGCGCCCGGCGGGGGGGGTCCTACAATGAGCAGTTCTTC; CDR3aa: CSARRGGSYNEQFF
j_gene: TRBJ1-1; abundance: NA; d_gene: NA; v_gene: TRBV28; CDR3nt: TGTGCCAGCAGTTTATACCCAGAGAACACTGAAGCTTTCTTT; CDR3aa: CASSLYPENTEAFF
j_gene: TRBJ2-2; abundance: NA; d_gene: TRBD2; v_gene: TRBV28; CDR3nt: TGTGCCAGCAGTTTTTTTCTAGCGGGGCCCCTATCCTCGAACACCGGGGAGCTGTTTTTT; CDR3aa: CASSFFLAGPLSSNTGELFF
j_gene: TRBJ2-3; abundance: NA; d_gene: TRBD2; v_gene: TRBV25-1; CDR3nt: TGTGCCAGCAGTGATGAAGCGGGAATGGGCACAGATACGCAGTATTTT; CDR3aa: CASSDEAGMGTDTQYF
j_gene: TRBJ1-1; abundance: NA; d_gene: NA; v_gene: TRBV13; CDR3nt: TGTGCCAGCAGCTTAGTATCCCCAGGAGTTCTGAACACTGAAGCTTTCTTT; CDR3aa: CASSLVSPGVLNTEAFF
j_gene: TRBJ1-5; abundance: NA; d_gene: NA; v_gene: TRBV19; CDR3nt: TGTGCCAGCAGCCTAGGGCAGGGACAAAGTAGCAATCAGCCCCAGCATTTT; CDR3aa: CASSLGQGQSSNQPQHF
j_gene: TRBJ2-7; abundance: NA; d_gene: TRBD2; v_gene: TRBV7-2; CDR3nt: TGTGCCAGCAGCTTAGCGGGACTAGCGGGAGCCAGCAGCTACTTC; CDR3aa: CASSLAGLAGASSYF
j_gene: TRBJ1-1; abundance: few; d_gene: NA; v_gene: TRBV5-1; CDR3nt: TGCGCCAGCAGCCTACAGGGATTAGGGAACACTGAAGCTTTCTTT; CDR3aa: CASSLQGLGNTEAFF
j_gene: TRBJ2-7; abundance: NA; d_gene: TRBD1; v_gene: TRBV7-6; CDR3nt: TGTGCCAGCAGCTCCCGTGGGACAGGGGGCTACGAGCAGTACTTC; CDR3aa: CASSSRGTGGYEQYF
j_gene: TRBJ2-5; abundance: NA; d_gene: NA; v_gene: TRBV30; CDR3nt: TGTGCCTGGAGTGTCCGATACAGGGCTAAGAAGACCCAGTACTTC; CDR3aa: CAWSVRYRAKKTQYF
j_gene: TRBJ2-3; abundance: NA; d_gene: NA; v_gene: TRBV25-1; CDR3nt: TGTGCCAGCAGTGAGTTGCAGTCTGCAGATACGCAGTATTTT; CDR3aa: CASSELQSADTQYF
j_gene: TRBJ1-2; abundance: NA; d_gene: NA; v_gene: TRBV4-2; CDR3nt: TGTGCCAGCAGCCAAGATAGGGGGGGGCACAATGGCTACACCTTC; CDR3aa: CASSQDRGGHNGYTF
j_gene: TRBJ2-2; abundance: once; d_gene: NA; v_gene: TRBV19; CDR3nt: TGTGCCAGTAGTATATATTCAGACACCGGGGAGCTGTTTTTT; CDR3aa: CASSIYSDTGELFF